This T cell receptor (beta chain) was recovered during a study of cytomegalovirus exposure and HLA in healthy donors. Study results and caveats: There were some public TCRs occurring in many donors, but most TCR sequences were rare.

A 120-subject validation cohort, separate from the approximately 670-subject first cohort, supplied the donors. Here immunoSEQ multiplex PCR was the method, and the copy in TCRdb shows in-frame clones only, minus some. The data show 70,000 to 75,000 clones, around 93% seen once. In regard to this clone: Its matching antigen is unknown.

Germline V lookup: CDR1 MNHNY, CDR2 SVGAGI (reference sequence). V was shortened by 4 bases and J by 8 bases, with 8 bases between the two germline ends. This CDR3 has 12 residues. Input material: PBMCs. The clonotype was recovered from a woman aged 18-30 years in good health and CMV-seronegative. The chain combines TRBV6-6 with TRBJ1-4; D remains ambiguous. The DNA of the CDR3 is TGTGCCAGCAGTTGGAGCCGGGAAAAACTGTTTTTT. Its translation is CASSWSREKLFF.